This TCR beta chain derives from a study of T cells in localized non-small cell lung cancer. TCRdb's copy holds only in-frame clones and misses some; the assay was immunoSEQ multiplex PCR. Of around 41,000 clones listed, about 88% are singletons. V dropped 0 bases and J dropped 4; count of bases not matched to a gene: 5. The CDR3 is 16 residues long. CDR1 SGHNT and CDR2 YYREEE come from the germline V gene (reference sequence). General study results and limits: Higher blood T cell density tracked longer overall survival. Peak T cell clonality was found in uninvolved adjacent lung, exceeding tumor. Paired adjacent lung recovered a median approximately 57 of the top 100 tumor clones.

The table lists this clone with a few counts. Its antigen is undetermined. The rearrangement uses TRBV5-4 and TRBJ2-1; 9 bases line up with TRBD1. Sequences were derived from peripheral blood, sampled before any cancer treatment. This TCR derives from a woman aged 18-55 years with stage III lung adenocarcinoma. CDR3 residues: CASSLAGGTGYNEQFF. CDR3 nucleotides: TGTGCCAGCAGCTTGGCTGGGGGGACAGGGTACAATGAGCAGTTCTTC.